Listed below are T cell receptor beta chains from one sample, sequenced in a study of blood T cell repertoires in COVID-19. TCRdb's table, derived via immunoSEQ multiplex PCR, lists solely in-frame clones and lacks some. The sample holds about 100,000 clones, almost 80% seen once. Sequencing input: peripheral blood. The receptors were sampled from a man between 65 and 85 years old with active or convalescent COVID-19. Both conserved end residues are trimmed from each CDR3.

15 | TRBV28 | ASTPPGHTRSAETQY
15 | TRBV3-1/TRBV3-2 | ASSQATSGRAQDTQY
14 | TRBV7-2 | ASSTGSSGDTDTQY
11 | TRBV5-1 | ASSLQGNTEAF
11 | TRBV7-9 | ASSPVGRSIQY
10 | TRBV6-4 | ASRHRAYGYT
15 | TRBV10-3 | AISESGGRLDTGELF
12 | TRBV4-1 | ASSQDWDSYEQY
13 | TRBV10-2 | ASSESGQMIYEQY
13 | TRBV7-6 | ASSRSGGAAGELF
16 | TRBV4-3 | ASSRDGGQGENTGELF
13 | TRBV13 | ASSLTGQGAYEQY
10 | TRBV24-1 | ATQGVGYGYT
13 | TRBV5-1 | ASSPAGGSNQPQH
10 | TRBV12-3/TRBV12-4 | ASRQGYDEQF
12 | TRBV18 | ASSSRGPGNTIY
10 | TRBV5-1 | ASSTGDGGYT
11 | TRBV12-3/TRBV12-4 | ASSNDKSYGYT
12 | TRBV2 | ASSDWGEMDTQY
14 | TRBV28 | ASRTSSGVHTGELF
12 | TRBV6-2/TRBV6-3 | ASSYGQGQGVQY
13 | TRBV5-6 | ASSLGVTGANVLT
11 | TRBV7-9 | ASSLQLNTEAF
13 | TRBV6-5 | ASSPRPGQETEAF
12 | TRBV14 | ASSQDRGPNIQY
13 | TRBV6-2/TRBV6-3 | ASSKLAGGLMEQY
13 | TRBV5-4 | ASSSLDSFSYEQY
14 | TRBV5-8 | ASSSGTAKNTGELF
11 | TRBV5-1 | ASSPVVQETQY
13 | TRBV18 | ASSSGTGTWETQY
17 | TRBV5-1 | ASSLRGLAGGPGTDTQY
14 | TRBV7-9 | ASSPWTSGGADTQY
13 | TRBV5-4 | ASSFFRGTNYGYT
14 | TRBV6-5 | ASSWDGGKSTDTQY
11 | TRBV7-6 | ASSLEDSTEAF
12 | TRBV19 | ASKETGLNQPQH
12 | TRBV19 | ASSISGVSGEQY
11 | TRBV6-2/TRBV6-3 | ASSLSIAGELF
10 | TRBV19 | ASSTYRSEAF
12 | TRBV7-3 | ASSRGGGRETQY
12 | TRBV5-1 | ASSFTGTGETQY
15 | TRBV4-1 | ASSQDRQGAQAGELF
12 | TRBV5-6 | ASSLGGGGQPQH
13 | TRBV6-6 | ASSYSETSGNTIY
13 | TRBV10-3 | AISADRGSTDTQY
11 | TRBV7-2 | ASSLGRHEKLF
11 | TRBV7-2 | ASSLDSYNEQF
11 | TRBV27 | ASSPTPSYEQY
12 | TRBV9 | ASSEGQITNEQF
11 | TRBV3-1/TRBV3-2 | ASSPGTDYGYT
12 | TRBV2 | ASSEGTENEKLF
14 | TRBV24-1 | ATSDPPGSTNQPQH
18 | TRBV7-3 | ASSLNRATGGSRDTGELF